The T cell receptor (beta chain) under discussion was sequenced for a study of radiation and T cells in renal cell carcinoma. Whole-study results and caveats: From baseline, blood top tumor clonotypes peaked at 2 weeks post-radiation. No pretreatment tumor biopsies were available for baseline clonotypes.

TCRdb's table, derived via immunoSEQ multiplex PCR, lists solely in-frame clones and lacks some. The table lists 95,000 or so clones, 75% to 90% of them singletons, with around 7.9% in the top ten. Time point in this sample: baseline pretreatment blood. As for treatment: 15 Gy SBRT to primary tumor, nephrectomy 4 weeks later. Serial blood draws occurred at baseline and 2 and 4 weeks post-SBRT. The patient's renal cell carcinoma had clear cell pathology. The CDR3 is 16 amino acids. The germline V gene encodes CDR1 SGHKS and CDR2 YYEKEE (reference sequence). Unmatched junction bases numbered 2, after V lost 0 bases and J lost 2 bases. In the case of this clone: Its antigen is not known.

This specimen consisted of blood, obtained from a patient whose treatment included radiotherapy and nephrectomy. The receptor's source is a man in his fifties or sixties with renal cell carcinoma. The J gene is TRBJ1-6, the V gene TRBV5-5, with 7 bases matching TRBD1. CDR3 sequence: CASSLEDRTYNSPLHF. The CDR3 DNA sequence: TGTGCCAGCAGCTTGGAGGACAGGACCTATAATTCACCCCTCCACTTT.